The rows below give T cell receptor beta chains drawn from one sample of a study of identical twins. TCRdb re-called the 5' RACE reads through MiXCR, storing one row per CDR3 protein. The profile shows more than 1.5 million distinct CDR3 sequences, about 32% of them singletons. Specimen: cord blood. These receptors were taken from a newborn girl in good health. CDR3s leave out the opening cysteine and the closing phenylalanine or tryptophan. D genes are given only for firm matches. The size of a clone is reported for some rows only, either as once, few or many, or as a class for expanded clones.

V: TRBV7-7
size: many
J: TRBJ2-3
D: -
CDR3: ASSLGVSSSTDTQY

V: TRBV6-4
size: once
J: TRBJ1-1
D: -
CDR3: ASSDSDRSTEAF

V: TRBV7-2
size: few
J: TRBJ1-2
D: -
CDR3: ASSTRQFAFYGYT

V: TRBV20-1
size: once
J: TRBJ1-2
D: -
CDR3: SARPTVEGGYT

V: TRBV20-1
size: -
J: TRBJ1-4
D: TRBD1
CDR3: GAPAGTGGEKLF

V: TRBV2
size: -
J: TRBJ2-1
D: -
CDR3: ASSEEERTSYNEQF

V: TRBV4-2
size: -
J: -
D: -
CDR3: ASSQDRSLGTRPVNEQY

V: TRBV20-1
size: -
J: TRBJ2-3
D: -
CDR3: SARDFEGGSSTDTQY

V: TRBV7-2
size: few
J: TRBJ2-7
D: TRBD2
CDR3: ASNRDYSYEQY

V: TRBV9
size: many
J: TRBJ2-4
D: -
CDR3: ASSSIRGIQY

V: TRBV27
size: few
J: TRBJ2-3
D: -
CDR3: ASSLSRAGGDTQY

V: TRBV4-2
size: -
J: TRBJ1-4
D: TRBD1
CDR3: ASSQDNNVGGTVNEKLF

V: TRBV7-9
size: few
J: TRBJ2-1
D: TRBD2
CDR3: ASSLAAGGPYNEQF

V: TRBV3-1
size: -
J: TRBJ2-3
D: TRBD2
CDR3: ASSQDRVGTNTDTQY

V: TRBV3-1
size: -
J: TRBJ2-3
D: -
CDR3: ASSQRRGHLTDTQY

V: TRBV29-1
size: few
J: TRBJ2-7
D: TRBD1
CDR3: SVEGTGTGEQY

V: TRBV12-3/TRBV12-4
size: few
J: TRBJ1-3
D: -
CDR3: ASSRRGDTIY

V: TRBV28
size: -
J: -
D: -
CDR3: ASMGASYEQY

V: TRBV7-8
size: many
J: TRBJ2-3
D: TRBD2
CDR3: ASSSRLAGGPDTQY

V: TRBV20-1
size: few
J: TRBJ2-3
D: -
CDR3: SARDRGSGLDTQY

V: TRBV12-3/TRBV12-4
size: -
J: TRBJ2-3
D: -
CDR3: ASRIGVTDTQY

V: TRBV7-9
size: few
J: TRBJ2-3
D: TRBD2
CDR3: ASSPGLAGARDTQY

V: TRBV12-3/TRBV12-4
size: few
J: TRBJ2-3
D: -
CDR3: ASSPLESTDTQY

V: TRBV29-1
size: many
J: TRBJ2-7
D: -
CDR3: SVVRRENYEQY

V: TRBV6-1
size: -
J: TRBJ2-5
D: TRBD1
CDR3: ASGDRVPYNEQY

V: TRBV20-1
size: few
J: TRBJ2-1
D: -
CDR3: SAPRRYNEQF

V: TRBV7-9
size: few
J: TRBJ2-3
D: TRBD1
CDR3: ASTKGRDRATDTQY

V: TRBV4-2
size: -
J: TRBJ1-5
D: -
CDR3: ASSQGAYNQPRH

V: TRBV7-2
size: -
J: -
D: -
CDR3: ASSLSLASSYEQY

V: TRBV12-3/TRBV12-4
size: few
J: TRBJ2-3
D: -
CDR3: ASTQGGVITDTQY

V: TRBV6-1
size: -
J: TRBJ1-1
D: TRBD1
CDR3: ASTETGDTEAF

V: TRBV20-1
size: -
J: TRBJ1-2
D: -
CDR3: SAGLKGYGYT

V: TRBV20-1
size: -
J: TRBJ2-7
D: -
CDR3: SAVAFLSYEQY

V: TRBV12-3/TRBV12-4
size: few
J: TRBJ2-1
D: -
CDR3: ASSLGTRSSYNEQF

V: TRBV21-1
size: -
J: TRBJ2-4
D: -
CDR3: ASSKWRTENIQY

V: TRBV10-3
size: few
J: TRBJ2-4
D: -
CDR3: AISESQGLAKNIQY

V: TRBV9
size: -
J: -
D: -
CDR3: ASSVAGFGETQY

V: TRBV7-9
size: many
J: TRBJ2-1
D: -
CDR3: ASSLRLVIDEQF

V: TRBV9
size: few
J: TRBJ2-1
D: -
CDR3: ASSVEASLNEQF

V: TRBV5-1
size: -
J: TRBJ2-4
D: -
CDR3: ASSTGDTSKNIQY

V: TRBV10-3
size: few
J: TRBJ1-1
D: -
CDR3: AIGGGYNTEAF

V: TRBV7-9
size: -
J: TRBJ1-1
D: TRBD1
CDR3: ASSALDRATEAF

V: TRBV7-9
size: few
J: TRBJ2-3
D: TRBD1
CDR3: ASIDSGTGGWDTQY

V: TRBV12-3/TRBV12-4
size: few
J: TRBJ1-1
D: -
CDR3: ASSLGQGINTEAF

V: TRBV20-1
size: -
J: -
D: TRBD2
CDR3: SARDGLAGSDEQY

V: TRBV10-3
size: few
J: TRBJ1-1
D: -
CDR3: AISEPQGMNTEAF

V: TRBV7-2
size: -
J: TRBJ2-3
D: TRBD2
CDR3: ASNPRSAAGGRTDTQY

V: TRBV9
size: -
J: -
D: -
CDR3: ASSVSWSLWETQY

V: TRBV20-1
size: -
J: TRBJ2-5
D: TRBD2
CDR3: SARDSSGGASKTQY

V: TRBV4-2
size: many
J: TRBJ2-3
D: TRBD2
CDR3: ASSLISGATQY